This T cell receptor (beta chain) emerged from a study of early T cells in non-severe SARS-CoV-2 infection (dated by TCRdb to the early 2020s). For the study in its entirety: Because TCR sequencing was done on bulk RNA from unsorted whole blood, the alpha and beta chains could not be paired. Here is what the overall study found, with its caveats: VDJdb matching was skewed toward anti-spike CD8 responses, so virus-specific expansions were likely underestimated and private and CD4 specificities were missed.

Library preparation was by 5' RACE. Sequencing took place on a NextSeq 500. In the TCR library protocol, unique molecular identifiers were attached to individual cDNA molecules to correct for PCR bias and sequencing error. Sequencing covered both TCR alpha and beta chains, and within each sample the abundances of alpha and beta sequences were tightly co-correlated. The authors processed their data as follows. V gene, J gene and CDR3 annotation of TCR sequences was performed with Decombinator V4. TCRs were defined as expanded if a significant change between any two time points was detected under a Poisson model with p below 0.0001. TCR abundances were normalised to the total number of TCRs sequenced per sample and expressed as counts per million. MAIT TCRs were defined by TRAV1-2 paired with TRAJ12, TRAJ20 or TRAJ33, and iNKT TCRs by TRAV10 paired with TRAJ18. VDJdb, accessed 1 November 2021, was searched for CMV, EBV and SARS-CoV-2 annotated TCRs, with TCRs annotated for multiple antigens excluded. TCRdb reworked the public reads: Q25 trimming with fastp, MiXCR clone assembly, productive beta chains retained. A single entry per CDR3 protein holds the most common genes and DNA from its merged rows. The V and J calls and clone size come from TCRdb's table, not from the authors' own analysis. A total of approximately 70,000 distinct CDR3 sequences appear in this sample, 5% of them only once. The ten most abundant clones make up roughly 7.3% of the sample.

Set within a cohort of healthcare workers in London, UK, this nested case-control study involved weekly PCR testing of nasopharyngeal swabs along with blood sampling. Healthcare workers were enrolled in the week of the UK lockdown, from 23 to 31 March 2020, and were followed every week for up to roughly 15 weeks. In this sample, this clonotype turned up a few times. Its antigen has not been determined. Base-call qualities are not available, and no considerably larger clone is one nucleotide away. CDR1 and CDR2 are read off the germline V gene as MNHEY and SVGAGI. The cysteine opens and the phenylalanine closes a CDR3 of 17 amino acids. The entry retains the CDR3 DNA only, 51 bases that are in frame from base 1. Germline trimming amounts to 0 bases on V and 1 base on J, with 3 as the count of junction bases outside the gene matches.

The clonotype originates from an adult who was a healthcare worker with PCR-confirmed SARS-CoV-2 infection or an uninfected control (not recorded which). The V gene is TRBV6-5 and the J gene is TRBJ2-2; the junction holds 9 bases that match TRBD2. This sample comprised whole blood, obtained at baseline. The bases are TGTGCCAGCAGTTACTCGGGCGGGAGGGAGAACACCGGGGAGCTGTTTTTT. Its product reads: CASSYSGGRENTGELFF.